What follows are 16 T cell receptor beta chains derived from one specimen sequenced in a study of early T cells in non-severe SARS-CoV-2 infection. TCRdb re-analysed the 5' RACE reads in MiXCR, keeping a single row per CDR3 protein. The sample carries tens of thousands of distinct CDR3 sequences, over 13% recorded once. Sequenced input: whole blood. All receptors come from an adult who was a healthcare worker with PCR-confirmed SARS-CoV-2 infection or an uninfected control (not recorded which).

This chain links TRBV10-2 with TRBJ1-2, with D maybe TRBD1 (6 bases). Germline V CDR1 and CDR2: WSHSY, SAAADI. V lost 8 bases, J lost 6 bases, and 16 bases lay in between. This CDR3 has 13 residues. The CDR3 sequence: CASRGQIVHGYTF. The CDR3 nucleotides are TGCGCCAGCCGAGGACAGATTGTTCATGGCTACACCTTC.

The chain employs TRBV7-9 and TRBJ2-7; 7 positions match TRBD1. This CDR3 has 12 amino acids. V lost 5 bases, J lost 5 bases, and 3 bases stayed unmatched. Germline assignment: CDR1 SEHNR and CDR2 FQNEAQ (reference sequence). The CDR3: CASSGTGDEQYF. CDR3 DNA: TGTGCCAGCAGCGGTACAGGGGACGAGCAGTACTTC.

The chain is built from TRBV12-3 or TRBV12-4 and TRBJ1-1; D might be TRBD1 (5 bases). Deletions cut 3 bases from V and 4 bases from J, with 9 bases between. The CDR3 spans 13 residues. The chain's CDR3 is CASSFRGTTEAFF. The CDR3 nucleotides read TGTGCCAGCAGTTTTCGAGGGACCACTGAAGCTTTCTTT.

Here the CDR3 DNA reads TGCGCCAGCAGCTCGGGGACAGGGTTGTACGAGCAGTACTTC. Translating it yields CASSSGTGLYEQYF. This chain uses TRBV5-1 with TRBJ2-7; TRBD1 matches 9 bases. The germline gives CDR1 SGHRS, CDR2 YFSETQ. V lost 3 bases to trimming and J lost 4 bases; unmatched junction nucleotides: 5. CDR3 length: 14 residues.

The V and J genes are TRBV11-2 and TRBJ2-1; 9 bases line up with TRBD1. Per germline, CDR1 SGHAT and CDR2 FQNNGV. CDR3 size: 16 residues. Trimming cost V 5 bases and J 6 bases; bases outside gene matches: 11. The CDR3 here is CASSPQSGTGTNEQFF. CDR3 nucleotides: TGTGCCAGCAGCCCACAATCCGGGACAGGGACCAATGAGCAGTTCTTC.

This rearrangement joins TRBV12-3 or TRBV12-4 to TRBJ2-4; 11 nucleotides align to TRBD1. The V gene end was trimmed by 7 bases and the J gene end by 9 bases; junction bases not matched to a gene: 11. This CDR3 comprises 15 residues. CDR3 residues: CASTSRSGTGGIQYF. The CDR3 bases are TGTGCCAGCACCTCCCGTTCCGGGACAGGGGGCATTCAGTACTTC.

This clonotype was found many times. V is TRBV19 and J is TRBJ2-2; possible D gene TRBD1, 5 bases. The CDR3 loop spans 17 amino acids. Germline lookup yields CDR1 LNHDA and CDR2 SQIVND (reference sequence). V shed 5 bases and J shed 4 bases, with 20 bases lying between them. The chain's CDR3 is CASSPGSRVSSTGELFF. The CDR3 DNA follows: TGTGCCAGTAGTCCTGGCTCCAGGGTATCGAGCACCGGGGAGCTGTTTTTT.

This clonotype was recorded at least ten times. The V and J genes are TRBV6-2 or TRBV6-3 and TRBJ1-2, with 9 nucleotides matching TRBD1. The V segment lost 4 bases and the J segment 5 bases; nucleotides outside the gene matches: 14. This CDR3 has 17 residues. Germline V gene sequence: CDR1 MNHEY, CDR2 SVGEGT. The CDR3 nucleotides read TGTGCCAGCAGTTTCTCCGGGACAGGGATTCCAGGATATGGCTACACCTTC. Translated, it gives CASSFSGTGIPGYGYTF.

This clonotype was seen more than once but under ten times. V gene TRBV7-6 combines with J gene TRBJ2-3; TRBD2 aligns across 8 bases. After removal of 3 bases from V and 4 bases from J, the junction contained 6 bases not matched to a gene. The germline V gene encodes CDR1 SGHVS and CDR2 FNYEAQ. The CDR3 runs to 15 residues. The CDR3 DNA is TGTGCCAGCAGCTTCAGCGGGAGAGGGCCAGATACGCAGTATTTT. Translation gives CASSFSGRGPDTQYF.

This clonotype was recorded a few times. The chain joins TRBV27 to TRBJ2-1; TRBD1 agrees at 7 bases. The CDR3 is 13 residues long. Germline V CDR1 and CDR2: MNHEY, SMNVEV (reference sequence). J lost 7 bases, V lost 4 bases, and 4 bases had no gene match. In DNA form, the CDR3 reads TGTGCCAGCAGTTACCCGACAGGGAATGAGCAGTTCTTC. It specifies CASSYPTGNEQFF.

The genes are TRBV7-2 and TRBJ2-7; tentatively, D is TRBD2 (5 bases). Germline-derived CDR1 and CDR2 are SGHTA and FQGNSA. Trimming took off 4 bases at V and 4 bases at J, with 11 bases between the two ends. CDR3 length: 13 residues. The CDR3 here is CASSSERPYEQYF. In DNA, the CDR3 is TGTGCCAGCAGCTCAGAGCGGCCTTACGAGCAGTACTTC.

A word on this clonotype: This may stem from a read error, because a much larger clone lies one nucleotide away. The chain employs TRBV18 and TRBJ1-6; TRBD1 agrees at 7 bases. The CDR3 length is 15 residues. The germline V gene has CDR1 KGHSH and CDR2 LQKENI. In DNA, the CDR3 is TGTGTCAGCTCACCCTCAGGGGGTCCGGATTCACCCCTCCACTTT. Protein sequence: CVSSPSGGPDSPLHF.

This clonotype was observed a handful of times. The chain joins TRBV20-1 to TRBJ1-2; 8 bases are a match to TRBD1. CDR3 size: 12 residues. With 6 bases clipped from V and 4 bases from J, the junction kept 4 bases outside the gene matches. Germline V gene sequence: CDR1 DFQATT, CDR2 SNEGSKA (reference sequence). The CDR3 region is CSARDRTYGYTF. DNA for the CDR3: TGCAGTGCCCGGGACAGGACCTATGGCTACACCTTC.

The chain is built from TRBV29-1 and TRBJ1-3, with unresolved D. The CDR3 runs 10 residues. The V end was cut by 4 bases, the J end by 8 bases, with 6 bases between. CDR1 is SQVTM, CDR2 ANQGSEA, per germline. CDR3 region: CSVVRDTIYF. The CDR3 DNA reads TGCAGCGTTGTGAGGGACACCATATATTTT.

A few counts support this clonotype. The chain has TRBV6-1 and TRBJ2-5, with 10 bases matching TRBD2. This CDR3 region has 14 residues. Germline V gene lookup returns CDR1 MNHNS and CDR2 SASEGT. J gave up 4 bases and V 6 bases, and 5 bases lay outside the gene matches. Written as DNA, the CDR3 is TGTGCCAGCAGATTAGCGGGGGGCCTAGAGACCCAGTACTTC. Amino acids: CASRLAGGLETQYF.

The genes are TRBV28 and TRBJ2-2, with D possibly TRBD2 on 6 matching bases. This CDR3 region has 16 residues. Germline CDR1 is MDHEN and CDR2 is SYDVKM. Between the trimmed V and J ends, which lost 1 base and 7 bases, there was a span of 16 bases. The CDR3 DNA follows: TGTGCCAGCAGTTTATACCGGGGGATTGTGAGCGGGGAGCTGTTTTTT. It yields the protein CASSLYRGIVSGELFF.